This T cell receptor beta chain was obtained from a study of blood T cell repertoires in COVID-19. Study-wide context: PBMCs, B-cell-depleted T cells, or T cells provided the cDNA or gDNA that made up the material.

This clone was detected only a few times. The method was immunoSEQ multiplex PCR; TCRdb's version includes in-frame clones alone and lacks a portion of them. The sample has around 140,000 clones, around 88% seen once; the top ten hold about 28%. V shed 2 bases and J shed 0 bases, with 11 bases lying between them. The CDR3 is 14 residues long. Germline CDR1 and CDR2: SQVTM and ANQGSEA. The sample consisted of peripheral blood. V and J are TRBV29-1 and TRBJ2-7, with D maybe TRBD2 (6 bases). This sequence was found in a human donor in a cohort sampled during active COVID-19. CDR3 region: CSVETAGFSYEQYF. In DNA form, the CDR3 reads TGCAGCGTTGAAACAGCGGGCTTCTCCTACGAGCAGTACTTC.